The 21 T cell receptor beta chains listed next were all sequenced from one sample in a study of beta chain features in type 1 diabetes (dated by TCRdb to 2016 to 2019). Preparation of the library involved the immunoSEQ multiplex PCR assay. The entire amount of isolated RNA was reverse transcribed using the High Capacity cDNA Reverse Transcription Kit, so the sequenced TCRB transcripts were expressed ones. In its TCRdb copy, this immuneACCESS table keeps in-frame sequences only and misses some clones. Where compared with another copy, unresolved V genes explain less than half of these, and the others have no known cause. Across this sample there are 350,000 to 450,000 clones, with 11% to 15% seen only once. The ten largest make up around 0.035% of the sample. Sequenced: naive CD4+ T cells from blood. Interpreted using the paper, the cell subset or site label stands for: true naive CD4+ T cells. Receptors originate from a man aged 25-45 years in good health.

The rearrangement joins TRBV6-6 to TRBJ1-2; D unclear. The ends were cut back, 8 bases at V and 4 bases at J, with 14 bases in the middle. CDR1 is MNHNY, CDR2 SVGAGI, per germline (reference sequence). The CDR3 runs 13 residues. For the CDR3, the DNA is TGTGCCAGCGGACCCCGACGGCTCTATGGCTACACCTTC. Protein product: CASGPRRLYGYTF.

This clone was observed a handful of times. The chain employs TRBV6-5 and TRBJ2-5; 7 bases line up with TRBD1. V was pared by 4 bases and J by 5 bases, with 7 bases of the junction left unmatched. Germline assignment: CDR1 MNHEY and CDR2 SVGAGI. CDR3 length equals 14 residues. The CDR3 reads CASSWARGKETQYF. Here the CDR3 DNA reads TGTGCCAGCAGTTGGGCCAGGGGGAAGGAGACCCAGTACTTC.

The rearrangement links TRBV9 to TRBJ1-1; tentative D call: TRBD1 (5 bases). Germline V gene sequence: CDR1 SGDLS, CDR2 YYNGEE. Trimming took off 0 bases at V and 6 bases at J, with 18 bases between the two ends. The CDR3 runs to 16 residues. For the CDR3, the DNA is TGTGCCAGCAGCGTAGGAGGGTGGGGCCGGGACGCTGAAGCTTTCTTT. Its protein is CASSVGGWGRDAEAFF.

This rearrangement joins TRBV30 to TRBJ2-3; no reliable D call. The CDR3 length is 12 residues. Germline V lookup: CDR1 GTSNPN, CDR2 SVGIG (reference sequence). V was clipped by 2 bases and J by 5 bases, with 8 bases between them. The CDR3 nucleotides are TGTGCCTGGAGTCCGACTGAAGATACGCAGTATTTT. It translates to CAWSPTEDTQYF.

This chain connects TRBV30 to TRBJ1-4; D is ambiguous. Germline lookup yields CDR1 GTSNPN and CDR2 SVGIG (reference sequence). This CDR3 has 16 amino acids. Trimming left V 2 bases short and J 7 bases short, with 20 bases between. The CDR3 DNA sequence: TGTGCCTGGAGTTTTATCTTGGTAACAGAGGGTGAAAAACTGTTTTTT. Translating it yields CAWSFILVTEGEKLFF.

The DNA of the CDR3 is TGTGCCTGGAGTTCCGCCAGGGACGCAGACACCTTC. The encoded protein is CAWSSARDADTF. The genes are TRBV30 and TRBJ1-2, with TRBD1 as a possible D gene (5 bases). The CDR3 totals 12 residues. Germline V CDR1 and CDR2: GTSNPN, SVGIG (reference sequence). The V end lost 2 bases, the J end lost 12 bases, and 16 bases lay between the germline ends.

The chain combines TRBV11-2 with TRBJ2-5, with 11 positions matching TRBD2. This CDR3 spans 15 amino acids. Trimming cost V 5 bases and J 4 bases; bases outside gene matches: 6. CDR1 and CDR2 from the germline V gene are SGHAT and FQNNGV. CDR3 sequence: CASSHIAGGLETQYF. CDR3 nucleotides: TGTGCCAGCAGCCATATAGCGGGAGGGCTAGAGACCCAGTACTTC.

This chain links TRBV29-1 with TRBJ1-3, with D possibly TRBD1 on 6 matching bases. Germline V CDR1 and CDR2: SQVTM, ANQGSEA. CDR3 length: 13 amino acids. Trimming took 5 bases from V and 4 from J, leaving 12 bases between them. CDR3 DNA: TGCAGCGTTCAGACAGGAATGGGAAACACCATATATTTT. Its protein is CSVQTGMGNTIYF.

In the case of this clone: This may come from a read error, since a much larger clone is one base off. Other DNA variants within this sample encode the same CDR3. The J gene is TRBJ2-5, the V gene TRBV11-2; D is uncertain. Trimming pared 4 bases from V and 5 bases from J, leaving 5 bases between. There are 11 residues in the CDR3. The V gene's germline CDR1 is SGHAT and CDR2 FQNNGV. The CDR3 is CASSSRETQYF. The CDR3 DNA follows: TGTGCCAGCAGCTCCCGGGAGACCCAGTACTTC.

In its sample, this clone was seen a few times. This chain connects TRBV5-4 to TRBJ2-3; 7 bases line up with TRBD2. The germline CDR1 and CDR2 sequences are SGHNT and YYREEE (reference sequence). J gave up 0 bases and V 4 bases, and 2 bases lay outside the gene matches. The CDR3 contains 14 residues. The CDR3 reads CASSRAGSTDTQYF. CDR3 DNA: TGTGCCAGCAGCAGAGCGGGGAGCACAGATACGCAGTATTTT.

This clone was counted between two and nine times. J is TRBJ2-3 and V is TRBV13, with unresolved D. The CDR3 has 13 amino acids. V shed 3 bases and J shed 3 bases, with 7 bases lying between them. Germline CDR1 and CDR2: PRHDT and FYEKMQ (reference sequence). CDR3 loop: CASSLKVTDTQYF. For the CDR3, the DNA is TGTGCCAGCAGCTTGAAGGTTACAGATACGCAGTATTTT.

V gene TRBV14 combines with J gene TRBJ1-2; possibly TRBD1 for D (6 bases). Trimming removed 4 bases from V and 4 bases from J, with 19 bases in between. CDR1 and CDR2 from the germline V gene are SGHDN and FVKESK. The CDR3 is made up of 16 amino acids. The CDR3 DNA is TGTGCCAGCAGCCGGACTTTCAGGGGTCGTCGCTATGGCTACACCTTC. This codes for CASSRTFRGRRYGYTF.

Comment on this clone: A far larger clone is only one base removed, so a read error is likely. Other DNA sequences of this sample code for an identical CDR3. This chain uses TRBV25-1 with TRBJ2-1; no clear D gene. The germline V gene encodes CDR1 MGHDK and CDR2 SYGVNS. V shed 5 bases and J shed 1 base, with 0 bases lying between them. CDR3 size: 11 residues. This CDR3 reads CASSSYNEQFF. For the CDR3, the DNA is TGTGCCAGCAGTTCCTACAATGAGCAGTTCTTC.

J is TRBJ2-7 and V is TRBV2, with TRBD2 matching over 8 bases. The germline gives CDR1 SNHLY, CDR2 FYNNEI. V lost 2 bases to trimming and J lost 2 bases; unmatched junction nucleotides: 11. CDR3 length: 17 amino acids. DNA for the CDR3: TGTGCCAGCAGTGAAAGGGTATCAGCGGGAGTTCCCTACGAGCAGTACGTC. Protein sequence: CASSERVSAGVPYEQYV.

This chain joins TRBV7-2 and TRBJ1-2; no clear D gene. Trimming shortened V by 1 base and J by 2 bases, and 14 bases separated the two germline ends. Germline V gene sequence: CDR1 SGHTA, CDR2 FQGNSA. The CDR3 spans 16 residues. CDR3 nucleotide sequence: TGTGCCAGCAGCTTAGGGCTACAGCACGTCAACTATGGCTACACCTTC. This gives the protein CASSLGLQHVNYGYTF.

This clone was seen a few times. The CDR3: CASSPSRGNQETQYF. Written as DNA, the CDR3 is TGTGCCAGCAGTCCCTCGCGGGGGAACCAAGAGACCCAGTACTTC. J is TRBJ2-5 and V is TRBV6-5; TRBD2 aligns across 7 bases. The trim removed 5 bases at V and 0 bases at J, leaving 6 bases unmatched. The CDR3 is made up of 15 amino acids. CDR1 is MNHEY, CDR2 SVGAGI, per germline.

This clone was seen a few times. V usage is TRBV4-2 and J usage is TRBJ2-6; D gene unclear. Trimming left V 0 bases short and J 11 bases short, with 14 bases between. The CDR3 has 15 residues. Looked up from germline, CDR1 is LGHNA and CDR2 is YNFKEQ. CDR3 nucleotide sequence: TGTGCCAGCAGCCAAGATGGGCAGACCCGCGACGTCCTGACTTTC. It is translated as CASSQDGQTRDVLTF.

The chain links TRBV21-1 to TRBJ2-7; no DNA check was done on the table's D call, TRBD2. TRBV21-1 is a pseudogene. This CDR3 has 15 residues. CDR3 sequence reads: CASRTHRRASYEQYV. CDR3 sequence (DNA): TGTGCCAGCAGAACTCATCGGCGGGCCTCCTACGAGCAGTACGTC.

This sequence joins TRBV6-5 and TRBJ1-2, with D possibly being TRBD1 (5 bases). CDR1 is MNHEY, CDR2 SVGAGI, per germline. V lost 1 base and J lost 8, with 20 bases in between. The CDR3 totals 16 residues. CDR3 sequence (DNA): TGTGCCAGCAGTTACTGGGGGTCCGAGACAGCGCAAGGCTACACCTTC. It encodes CASSYWGSETAQGYTF.

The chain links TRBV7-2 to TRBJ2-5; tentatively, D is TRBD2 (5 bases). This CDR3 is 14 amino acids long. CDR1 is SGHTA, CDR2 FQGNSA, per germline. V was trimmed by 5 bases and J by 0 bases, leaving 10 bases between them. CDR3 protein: CASSDDYYQETQYF. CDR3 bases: TGTGCCAGCAGCGATGACTACTACCAAGAGACCCAGTACTTC.

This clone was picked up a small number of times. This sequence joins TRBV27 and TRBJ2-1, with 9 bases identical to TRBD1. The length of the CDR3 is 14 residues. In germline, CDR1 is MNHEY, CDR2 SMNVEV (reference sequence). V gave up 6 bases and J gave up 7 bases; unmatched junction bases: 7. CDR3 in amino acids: CASSPGQGKNEQFF. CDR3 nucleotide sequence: TGTGCCAGCAGCCCGGGACAGGGTAAGAATGAGCAGTTCTTC.